These 23 T cell receptor beta chains were all obtained from the same sample, sequenced in a study of cytomegalovirus exposure and HLA in healthy donors. Profiling relied on immunoSEQ multiplex PCR, and the TCRdb table lists in-frame clones only, not all of them. Of roughly 68,000 clones listed, around 88% are singletons. The sequencing sample was made of PBMCs. These receptor sequences come from a woman aged 18-29 years in good health and CMV-seronegative.

Only a few counts were recorded for this clone. This chain links TRBV2 with TRBJ2-3; the match to TRBD1 covers 7 bases. J gave up 2 bases and V 6 bases, and 8 bases lay outside the gene matches. Germline V gene sequence: CDR1 SNHLY, CDR2 FYNNEI. The CDR3 contains 15 residues. The DNA for the CDR3 is TGTGCCAGCAGCCCCGACAGGGCGAACACAGATACGCAGTATTTT. It specifies CASSPDRANTDTQYF.

This sequence joins TRBV5-4 and TRBJ1-1, with a possible D match to TRBD1 (5 bases). CDR1 and CDR2 from the germline V gene are SGHNT and YYREEE (reference sequence). The CDR3 is 14 amino acids. V lost 5 bases and J 0 bases, leaving 11 bases between the germline ends. As DNA, the CDR3 is TGTGCCAGCAGAAGAGACAGCGTGAACACTGAAGCTTTCTTT. Protein sequence: CASRRDSVNTEAFF.

J is TRBJ2-7 and V is TRBV27, with TRBD1 identical over 9 bases. Germline CDR1 and CDR2: MNHEY and SMNVEV (reference sequence). Germline trimming cut 4 bases from V and 2 bases from J; bases unmatched to any gene: 9. The CDR3 has 16 amino acids. CDR3 amino acids: CASSSWTGVVTYEQYF. Written as DNA, the CDR3 is TGTGCCAGCAGTTCCTGGACAGGGGTGGTGACCTACGAGCAGTACTTC.

V is TRBV20-1 and J is TRBJ1-1; a weak D match, TRBD1 (6 bases). V lost 4 bases and J lost 9, with 12 bases in between. This CDR3 contains 11 residues. Germline values: CDR1 DFQATT, CDR2 SNEGSKA (reference sequence). CDR3 nucleotides: TGCAGTGCTAACAGGGCGCAGCAAGCTTTCTTT. Translation gives CSANRAQQAFF.

The chain uses TRBV6-5 and TRBJ2-3; the D gene is possibly TRBD1 (5 bases). The CDR3 consists of 13 residues. CDR1 and CDR2 (germline): MNHEY, SVGAGI. Trimming took off 7 bases at V and 1 base at J, with 9 bases between the two ends. CDR3 in DNA: TGTGCCAGCATTAAAGGGGGCACAGATACGCAGTATTTT. Translation gives CASIKGGTDTQYF.

This clone was counted a single time. The chain uses TRBV27 and TRBJ2-5; 7 bases align to TRBD1. Germline CDR1 and CDR2: MNHEY and SMNVEV (reference sequence). The CDR3 spans 15 residues. Unmatched junction bases numbered 12, after V lost 5 bases and J lost 6 bases. CDR3 in DNA: TGTGCCAGCAGTAGGGACAGCCGTACGTTAAAGACCCAGTACTTC. It codes for CASSRDSRTLKTQYF.

V is TRBV5-1 and J is TRBJ2-3; 10 nucleotides match TRBD2. Germline CDR1 SGHRS, CDR2 YFSETQ. The CDR3 has 16 amino acids. Losses at the gene ends were 3 bases for V and 3 bases for J; bases not matched to a gene: 7. In nucleotides, the CDR3 is TGCGCCAGCAGCTCCCTAGCGGGGGTAGGGACAGATACGCAGTATTTT. This codes for CASSSLAGVGTDTQYF. The full variable domain, in which reference TRBV5-1 and TRBJ2-3 provide the parts outside the CDR3, is KAGVTQTPRYLIKTRGQQVTLSCSPISGHRSVSWYQQTPGQGLQFLFEYFSETQRNKGNFPGRFSGRQFSNSRSEMNVSTLELGDSALYLCASSSLAGVGTDTQYFGPGTRLTVL.

In DNA, the CDR3 is TGCGCCAGCAGCGGCCGAGGGGGGGCCTCCTACAATGAGCAGTTCTTC. Its protein product is CASSGRGGASYNEQFF. The chain has TRBV5-1 and TRBJ2-1; D might be TRBD2 (7 bases). This CDR3 is built from 16 residues. V shed 4 bases and J shed 0 bases, with 14 bases lying between them. The germline V gene encodes CDR1 SGHRS and CDR2 YFSETQ.

J is TRBJ2-2 and V is TRBV18; 9 bases line up with TRBD2. This CDR3 region has 17 residues. The J segment lost 5 bases and the V segment lost 3 bases, leaving 10 bases of the junction unmatched. The germline CDR1 and CDR2 sequences are KGHSH and LQKENI. DNA for the CDR3: TGTGCCAGCTCACCCGCGCCCGGGACTAGCAGGACCGGGGAGCTGTTTTTT. Its protein product is CASSPAPGTSRTGELFF. The variable domain in full, with the rest retrieved from reference TRBV18 and TRBJ2-2, is NAGVMQNPRHLVRRRGQEARLRCSPMKGHSHVYWYRQLPEEGLKFMVYLQKENIIDESGMPKERFSAEFPKEGPSILRIQQVVRGDSAAYFCASSPAPGTSRTGELFFGEGSRLTVL.

This chain links TRBV5-5 with TRBJ1-2; tentatively, D is TRBD1 (6 bases). This CDR3 region has 15 residues. V was cut by 0 bases and J by 10 bases, with 19 bases left in between. Germline V lookup: CDR1 SGHKS, CDR2 YYEKEE (reference sequence). The CDR3 sequence: CASSLVGQPWIDYTF. The CDR3 nucleotides read TGTGCCAGCAGCTTGGTTGGACAGCCTTGGATCGACTACACCTTC.

The chain is built from TRBV18 and TRBJ2-1; 9 bases match TRBD2. Germline V lookup: CDR1 KGHSH, CDR2 LQKENI. Trimming cost V 7 bases and J 5 bases; bases outside gene matches: 3. The CDR3 loop spans 13 amino acids. DNA for the CDR3: TGTGCCAGCTTACTAGCGGGTGACAATGAGCAGTTCTTC. It codes for CASLLAGDNEQFF.

The chain has TRBV9 and TRBJ2-5; 8 bases are shared with TRBD1. Germline V gene lookup returns CDR1 SGDLS and CDR2 YYNGEE. V trimming: 6 bases; J trimming: 5 bases; junction bases outside the gene matches: 9. CDR3 size: 14 residues. The CDR3 reads CASTPGGRWETQYF. CDR3 nucleotide sequence: TGTGCCAGCACCCCAGGGGGCAGATGGGAGACCCAGTACTTC.

The chain recombines TRBV27 with TRBJ2-7; TRBD2 matches at 13 bases. Germline CDR1 and CDR2: MNHEY and SMNVEV (reference sequence). V lost 5 bases, J lost 10 bases, and 5 bases stayed unmatched. This CDR3 has 13 residues. CDR3 nucleotide sequence: TGTGCCAGCAGTCCCGGGACTAGCGGGATCCAGTACTTC. Its translation is CASSPGTSGIQYF.

The chain combines TRBV7-6 with TRBJ2-5; weak D call: TRBD2 (6 bases). The V end lost 1 base, the J end lost 5 bases, and 17 bases lay between the germline ends. The CDR3 length is 16 residues. Germline V gives CDR1 SGHVS, CDR2 FNYEAQ. The CDR3 coding sequence is TGTGCCAGCAGCTTAGTATCTAGCGTCTCGGATGAGACCCAGTACTTC. Translation: CASSLVSSVSDETQYF. The full variable domain, rest sourced from reference TRBV7-6 and TRBJ2-5, is GAGVSQSPRYKVTKRGQDVALRCDPISGHVSLYWYRQALGQGPEFLTYFNYEAQQDKSGLPNDRFSAERPEGSISTLTIQRTEQRDSAMYRCASSLVSSVSDETQYFGPGTRLLVL.

The J gene is TRBJ1-1, the V gene TRBV21-1; TRBD1 is the table's D call, not checked against the DNA. TRBV21-1 is recorded as a pseudogene. The CDR3 length is 16 residues. This chain's CDR3 is CASSKFGTGKDGEAFF. In DNA, the CDR3 is TGTGCCAGCAGCAAATTTGGGACAGGGAAGGATGGTGAAGCTTTCTTT.

This chain joins TRBV9 and TRBJ1-1; D call uncertain. V dropped 0 bases and J dropped 4 bases, with 10 bases sitting between them. This CDR3 spans 14 amino acids. Germline V lookup: CDR1 SGDLS, CDR2 YYNGEE. The CDR3 DNA reads as TGTGCCAGCAGCGTAGCCGGGGTAGGCACTGAAGCTTTCTTT. Protein product: CASSVAGVGTEAFF.

V and J are TRBV7-2 and TRBJ1-2, with TRBD1 as a possible D gene (5 bases). Trimming shortened V by 0 bases and J by 8 bases, and 19 bases separated the two germline ends. The CDR3 sequence is 16 residues long. The germline CDR1 and CDR2 sequences are SGHTA and FQGNSA. This CDR3 reads CASSLAGQGGSTGYTF. The CDR3 DNA reads TGTGCCAGCAGCTTAGCGGGGCAGGGAGGCTCAACAGGCTACACCTTC.

V usage is TRBV2 and J usage is TRBJ2-5; D is perhaps TRBD2 (5 bases). Germline CDR1 SNHLY, CDR2 FYNNEI. CDR3 size: 13 residues. Trimming left V 3 bases short and J 4 bases short, with 9 bases between. Written as DNA, the CDR3 is TGTGCCAGCAGTGACCGCGGGCGAGAGACCCAGTACTTC. Translation gives CASSDRGRETQYF.

This clone was seen once. The V call is TRBV4-1, the J call TRBJ2-7; tentatively, D is TRBD2 (6 bases). The CDR3 is made up of 14 amino acids. Germline CDR1 is MGHRA and CDR2 is YSYEKL. V lost 1 base, J lost 5 bases, and 12 bases lay in between. This CDR3 reads CASSQGLSGDEQYF. CDR3 nucleotides: TGCGCCAGCAGCCAAGGACTTTCGGGGGACGAGCAGTACTTC.

The CDR3 nucleotides are TGTGCCAGCAGTTTCTTTGCGGGACAGACCTACGAGCAGTACTTC. This sequence encodes CASSFFAGQTYEQYF. This rearrangement joins TRBV27 to TRBJ2-7; TRBD1 might be the D (7 bases). The germline V gene has CDR1 MNHEY and CDR2 SMNVEV (reference sequence). The length of the CDR3 is 15 residues. The V end was cut by 3 bases, the J end by 2 bases, with 14 bases between.

The V gene is TRBV29-1, the J gene TRBJ1-3, with 8 nucleotides matching TRBD1. Losses at the gene ends were 6 bases for V and 2 bases for J; bases not matched to a gene: 3. Germline lookup yields CDR1 SQVTM and CDR2 ANQGSEA. This CDR3 spans 13 amino acids. Here the CDR3 DNA reads TGCAGCGTCACACAGGGGGCTGGAAACACCATATATTTT. This translates into CSVTQGAGNTIYF.

The chain has TRBV9 and TRBJ1-2; D might be TRBD1 (6 bases). Trimming stripped 8 bases from V and 4 bases from J, with 12 bases between. This CDR3 is 12 amino acids long. The germline V gene has CDR1 SGDLS and CDR2 YYNGEE. This chain's CDR3 is CASGGQSYGYTF. CDR3 coding DNA: TGTGCCAGTGGAGGACAGTCCTATGGCTACACCTTC.

V usage is TRBV30 and J usage is TRBJ1-5; D is uncertain. Germline V gene sequence: CDR1 GTSNPN, CDR2 SVGIG (reference sequence). This CDR3 comprises 13 residues. The germline V and J ends were trimmed by 2 bases and 5 bases, with 10 bases remaining between them. In nucleotides, the CDR3 is TGTGCCTGGAGTATAAGGACTTATCAGCCCCAGCATTTT. Protein product: CAWSIRTYQPQHF.